This is a list of T cell receptor beta chains from one sample in a study of radiation and T cells in renal cell carcinoma. Clones were sequenced by immunoSEQ multiplex PCR, and TCRdb holds only the in-frame ones, with some missing. The sample holds almost 20,000 clones, approximately 60% seen once. This specimen was tumor tissue, taken from a patient whose treatment included radiotherapy and nephrectomy. These TCRs come from an older woman with renal cell carcinoma. Each CDR3 is given with its conserved first and last residue. A D gene is named only where the DNA matches it firmly. Clone size is given for some rows only: seen once, a few or many times, or a class if the clone is expanded.

>TRBV5-8|.|TRBJ1-5|.
CASSLDSAIGGPQHF
TGTGCCAGCAGCTTGGACAGTGCAATAGGGGGTCCCCAGCATTTT
>TRBV10-3|.|TRBJ2-7|TRBD1
CAISDDRVHEQYF
TGTGCCATCAGTGACGACAGGGTCCACGAGCAGTACTTC
>TRBV28|.|TRBJ2-3|.
CASSFPRIGTDTQYF
TGTGCCAGCAGCTTCCCCCGCATTGGCACAGATACGCAGTATTTT
>TRBV29-1|.|TRBJ1-5|TRBD1
CSVEETGGNQPQHF
TGCAGCGTTGAAGAAACAGGGGGCAATCAGCCCCAGCATTTT
>TRBV9|.|TRBJ2-7|TRBD1
CASSPGEGAIYEQYF
TGTGCCAGCAGCCCCGGCGAGGGGGCGATCTACGAGCAGTACTTC
>TRBV28|.|TRBJ1-2|TRBD1
CAGRPGTGANYGYTF
TGTGCCGGAAGACCCGGGACAGGGGCTAACTATGGCTACACCTTC
>TRBV5-6|.|TRBJ1-2|.
CASSLADYGYTF
TGTGCCAGCAGCTTGGCTGACTATGGCTACACCTTC
>TRBV5-6|.|TRBJ1-1|TRBD1
CASSHGQGGTEAFF
TGTGCCAGCAGCCACGGACAGGGGGGCACTGAAGCTTTCTTT
>TRBV5-6|few|TRBJ2-7|.
CASSFIGVEDEQYF
TGTGCCAGCAGCTTTATCGGGGTAGAGGACGAGCAGTACTTC
>TRBV2|.|TRBJ1-6|.
CASRALYNSPLHF
TGTGCCAGCAGGGCGCTGTATAATTCACCCCTCCACTTT
>TRBV7-2|.|TRBJ2-7|.
CASSLAVNSYEQYF
TGTGCCAGCAGCTTAGCGGTTAACTCCTACGAGCAGTACTTC
>TRBV28|.|TRBJ2-7|.
CASSLGGDLTYEQYF
TGTGCCAGCAGTTTAGGCGGGGACCTAACCTACGAGCAGTACTTC
>TRBV5-6|.|TRBJ1-1|TRBD1
CASSLGQGARSSTEAFF
TGTGCCAGCAGCTTGGGACAGGGGGCGCGAAGTAGCACTGAAGCTTTCTTT
>TRBV27|.|TRBJ2-2|.
CASSLWQGNTGELFF
TGTGCCAGCAGTTTATGGCAGGGGAACACCGGGGAGCTGTTTTTT
>TRBV7-2|.|TRBJ2-3|.
CASTPQPRGDTQYF
TGTGCCAGCACCCCTCAACCCCGGGGGGATACGCAGTATTTT
>TRBV6-6|.|TRBJ1-1|.
CATLTDRRNTEAFF
TGTGCCACCCTAACGGACAGACGGAACACTGAAGCTTTCTTT
>TRBV16|.|TRBJ2-2|.
CASSQLAGSLGTGELFF
TGTGCCAGCAGCCAATTGGCGGGCTCCCTTGGCACCGGGGAGCTGTTTTTT
>TRBV7-7|.|TRBJ2-5|.
CASSFYVQETQYF
TGTGCTAGCAGCTTTTACGTGCAAGAGACCCAGTACTTC
>TRBV4-2|.|TRBJ2-7|TRBD2
CASSQRTSGGQSSYEQYF
TGTGCCAGCAGCCAACGGACTAGCGGGGGCCAGAGCTCCTACGAGCAGTACTTC
>TRBV4-3|medium-sized|TRBJ1-2|.
CASSHYRENYGYTF
TGCGCCAGCAGCCACTACAGGGAAAACTATGGCTACACCTTC
>TRBV28|.|TRBJ2-5|TRBD1
CASSLETGGVKTQYF
TGTGCCAGCAGTTTAGAGACAGGGGGCGTAAAGACCCAGTACTTC
>TRBV25-1|once|TRBJ1-2|.
CASSEYRLGDGYTF
TGTGCCAGCAGTGAATATCGGTTAGGGGACGGCTACACCTTC
>TRBV7-3|.|TRBJ2-2|.
CASSPRQPVGTGELFF
TGTGCCAGCAGCCCGAGACAGCCCGTTGGAACCGGGGAGCTGTTTTTT
>TRBV5-1|.|TRBJ2-3|TRBD1
CASSPGTGTRTDTQYF
TGCGCCAGCAGCCCCGGGACAGGGACAAGGACAGATACGCAGTATTTT
>TRBV19|.|TRBJ1-6|.
CASREANSPLHF
TGTGCCAGTAGGGAAGCTAATTCACCCCTCCACTTT
>TRBV15|once|TRBJ2-5|TRBD2
CATSSGLAGYQETQYF
TGTGCCACCAGCAGTGGACTAGCGGGGTACCAAGAGACCCAGTACTTC
>TRBV7-9|few|TRBJ2-1|TRBD2
CASSLAGTRKDEQFF
TGTGCCAGCAGCTTAGCCGGGACTAGGAAGGATGAGCAGTTCTTC
>TRBV5-1|.|TRBJ1-5|TRBD1
CASSLAGQPNQPQHF
TGCGCCAGCAGCTTGGCGGGACAGCCGAATCAGCCCCAGCATTTT
>TRBV16|.|TRBJ2-1|.
CASSLYYNEQFF
TGTGCCAGCAGCCTATACTACAATGAGCAGTTCTTC
>TRBV6-4|medium-sized|TRBJ2-1|TRBD2
CASRVRGGNEQFF
TGTGCCAGCAGGGTTAGGGGAGGGAATGAGCAGTTCTTC
>TRBV27|once|TRBJ2-1|.
CASRNQGDEQFF
TGTGCCAGCCGGAATCAGGGTGATGAGCAGTTCTTC
>TRBV15|.|TRBJ2-1|TRBD2
CATSRDRLGGGAVDNEQFF
TGTGCCACCAGCAGAGATAGGCTCGGCGGGGGGGCAGTCGACAATGAGCAGTTCTTC
>TRBV5-6|few|TRBJ1-2|TRBD1
CASSFDREEKGYTF
TGTGCCAGCAGCTTCGACAGGGAGGAAAAAGGCTACACCTTC
>TRBV6-5|few|TRBJ2-7|.
CASSYAPDRGEQYF
TGTGCCAGCAGTTACGCCCCTGACAGAGGCGAGCAGTACTTC
>TRBV2|few|TRBJ2-1|TRBD2
CATGRGHEQFF
TGTGCCACGGGGAGGGGTCATGAGCAGTTCTTC